This is a list of T cell receptor beta chains from one sample in a study of identical twins. TCRdb independently ran MiXCR on the 5' RACE reads; one entry per CDR3 protein. Here the sample spans 400,000 or so distinct CDR3 sequences, about 10% being singletons. What was sequenced was naive T cells sorted from blood. Receptor source: a woman between 50 and 59 years old in good health. Each CDR3 is given with its conserved first and last residue. Each record gives: clone size, V gene, D gene, J gene, CDR3 protein, CDR3 DNA. A D gene is named only where the DNA matches it firmly. The size entry is marked missing in some rows and otherwise reads once, few, many or a size class.

abundance: few
v_gene: TRBV5-1
d_gene: NA
j_gene: TRBJ2-1
CDR3aa: CASSLSVNEQFF
CDR3nt: TGCGCCAGCAGCCTTTCCGTTAATGAGCAGTTCTTC

abundance: NA
v_gene: TRBV20-1
d_gene: NA
j_gene: TRBJ2-3
CDR3aa: CSARGKSTDTQYF
CDR3nt: TGCAGTGCTAGGGGGAAAAGCACAGATACGCAGTATTTT

abundance: many
v_gene: TRBV20-1
d_gene: TRBD1
j_gene: TRBJ2-6
CDR3aa: CSARQGVFAGANVLTF
CDR3nt: TGCAGCGCTCGACAGGGTGTTTTTGCTGGGGCCAACGTCCTGACTTTC

abundance: few
v_gene: TRBV18
d_gene: TRBD2
j_gene: TRBJ2-5
CDR3aa: CASSPPAGVQETQYF
CDR3nt: TGTGCCAGCTCACCACCAGCGGGAGTCCAAGAGACCCAGTACTTC

abundance: many
v_gene: TRBV4-1
d_gene: NA
j_gene: TRBJ2-6
CDR3aa: CASSQRGGQNVLTF
CDR3nt: TGCGCCAGCAGCCAGAGGGGGGGGCAGAACGTCCTGACTTTC

abundance: few
v_gene: TRBV29-1
d_gene: NA
j_gene: TRBJ2-1
CDR3aa: CSVEGQQSSYNEQFF
CDR3nt: TGCAGCGTTGAAGGCCAGCAGAGCTCCTACAATGAGCAGTTCTTC

abundance: NA
v_gene: TRBV5-1
d_gene: NA
j_gene: TRBJ2-5
CDR3aa: CASSSQSSGLFQETQYF
CDR3nt: TGCGCCAGCAGCTCCCAATCCTCGGGACTCTTTCAAGAGACCCAGTACTTC

abundance: NA
v_gene: TRBV15
d_gene: NA
j_gene: TRBJ2-3
CDR3aa: CATSREIGGTDTQYF
CDR3nt: TGTGCCACCAGCAGAGAGATAGGGGGGACAGATACGCAGTATTTT

abundance: many
v_gene: TRBV7-9
d_gene: TRBD1
j_gene: TRBJ2-2
CDR3aa: CASIGTVNTGELFF
CDR3nt: TGTGCCAGCATTGGGACAGTGAACACCGGGGAGCTGTTTTTT

abundance: NA
v_gene: TRBV20-1
d_gene: NA
j_gene: TRBJ1-1
CDR3aa: CSARRDLNTEAFF
CDR3nt: TGCAGTGCTAGGAGGGACTTGAACACTGAAGCTTTCTTT

abundance: NA
v_gene: TRBV5-1
d_gene: TRBD1
j_gene: TRBJ2-7
CDR3aa: CASSSARTGVYEQYF
CDR3nt: TGCGCCAGCAGCTCGGCGAGGACAGGGGTCTACGAGCAGTACTTC

abundance: NA
v_gene: TRBV14
d_gene: TRBD2
j_gene: TRBJ2-4
CDR3aa: CASSHWREDIQYF
CDR3nt: TGTGCCAGCAGCCACTGGCGGGAGGACATTCAGTACTTC

abundance: many
v_gene: TRBV5-1
d_gene: TRBD1
j_gene: TRBJ2-1
CDR3aa: CASSLGQGGDEQFF
CDR3nt: TGCGCCAGCAGCTTAGGACAGGGCGGCGATGAGCAGTTCTTC

abundance: NA
v_gene: TRBV3-1
d_gene: TRBD2
j_gene: TRBJ2-4
CDR3aa: CASSQGFSGSGDIQYF
CDR3nt: TGTGCCAGCAGCCAAGGGTTTAGCGGGAGTGGAGACATTCAGTACTTC

abundance: few
v_gene: TRBV9
d_gene: TRBD2
j_gene: TRBJ2-2
CDR3aa: CASSTSGHANTGELFF
CDR3nt: TGTGCCAGCTCGACTAGCGGGCACGCGAACACCGGGGAGCTGTTTTTT

abundance: many
v_gene: TRBV5-1
d_gene: TRBD2
j_gene: TRBJ2-1
CDR3aa: CASSPRTSGKNEQFF
CDR3nt: TGCGCCAGCAGCCCCCGGACTAGCGGGAAAAATGAGCAGTTCTTC

abundance: NA
v_gene: TRBV6-1
d_gene: NA
j_gene: TRBJ1-2
CDR3aa: CASSERELYGYTF
CDR3nt: TGTGCCAGCAGTGAGCGGGAACTCTATGGCTACACCTTC

abundance: NA
v_gene: TRBV20-1
d_gene: TRBD2
j_gene: TRBJ2-3
CDR3aa: CSALVRPGTSGTGGGGTDTQYF
CDR3nt: TGCAGTGCTCTAGTCCGCCCCGGGACTAGCGGGACGGGGGGGGGTGGCACAGATACGCAGTATTTT

abundance: many
v_gene: TRBV9
d_gene: TRBD1
j_gene: TRBJ1-3
CDR3aa: CASSSWTGDGNTIYF
CDR3nt: TGTGCCAGCAGCTCCTGGACAGGGGACGGAAACACCATATATTTT

abundance: many
v_gene: TRBV5-1
d_gene: NA
j_gene: TRBJ2-2
CDR3aa: CASSLAGQGTGELFF
CDR3nt: TGCGCCAGCAGCTTGGCGGGGCAAGGCACCGGGGAGCTGTTTTTT

abundance: NA
v_gene: TRBV3-1
d_gene: NA
j_gene: TRBJ2-2
CDR3aa: CASSQTLAGNRELFF
CDR3nt: TGTGCCAGCAGCCAAACACTGGCGGGGAACCGGGAGCTGTTTTTT

abundance: once
v_gene: TRBV12-5
d_gene: NA
j_gene: TRBJ2-7
CDR3aa: CASGLAGRSYEQYF
CDR3nt: TGTGCTAGTGGTTTGGCGGGACGGTCCTACGAGCAGTACTTC

abundance: NA
v_gene: TRBV29-1
d_gene: NA
j_gene: TRBJ2-3
CDR3aa: CSVDNPSTDTQYF
CDR3nt: TGCAGCGTAGACAACCCTAGCACAGATACGCAGTATTTT

abundance: NA
v_gene: TRBV29-1
d_gene: NA
j_gene: TRBJ2-3
CDR3aa: CSVLPRGAGVTDTQYF
CDR3nt: TGCAGCGTTCTTCCCCGAGGGGCTGGAGTCACAGATACGCAGTATTTT

abundance: few
v_gene: TRBV25-1
d_gene: TRBD1
j_gene: TRBJ1-2
CDR3aa: CASGGTVRGGYTF
CDR3nt: TGTGCCAGCGGGGGGACAGTTAGAGGAGGCTACACCTTC

abundance: few
v_gene: TRBV6-1
d_gene: NA
j_gene: TRBJ1-2
CDR3aa: CASSEVVNYGYTF
CDR3nt: TGTGCCAGCAGTGAGGTGGTGAACTATGGCTACACCTTC